The clone carrying this T cell receptor beta chain was seen only once. This entry is derived from a study of cytotoxic CD8 clonotypes in ibrutinib-treated CLL. Background on the study: There were about a dozen relapsed/refractory patients and around 15 treatment-naive patients, and 17 were IGHV unmutated.

Sequencing sought depths of 1 in 200,000 to 1 in 1 million T cells. Some clones are missing from TCRdb's copy, which holds only in-frame ones; the method was immunoSEQ multiplex PCR. The sample consists of 250,000 to 350,000 clones, 70% to 80% of them appearing once. Germline CDR1 and CDR2: SEHNR and FQNEAQ (reference sequence). This CDR3 spans 15 amino acids. Trimming took off 5 bases at V and 2 bases at J, with 14 bases between the two ends. The sequence derives from a human donor with chronic lymphocytic leukemia. The chain carries TRBV7-9 and TRBJ2-3; D not certain. The sample consisted of PBMCs, taken at disease progression, from a patient treated with ibrutinib. The CDR3 DNA reads as TGTGCCAGCAGCCAGAAACGAGGATCCACAGATACGCAGTATTTT. This gives the protein CASSQKRGSTDTQYF.